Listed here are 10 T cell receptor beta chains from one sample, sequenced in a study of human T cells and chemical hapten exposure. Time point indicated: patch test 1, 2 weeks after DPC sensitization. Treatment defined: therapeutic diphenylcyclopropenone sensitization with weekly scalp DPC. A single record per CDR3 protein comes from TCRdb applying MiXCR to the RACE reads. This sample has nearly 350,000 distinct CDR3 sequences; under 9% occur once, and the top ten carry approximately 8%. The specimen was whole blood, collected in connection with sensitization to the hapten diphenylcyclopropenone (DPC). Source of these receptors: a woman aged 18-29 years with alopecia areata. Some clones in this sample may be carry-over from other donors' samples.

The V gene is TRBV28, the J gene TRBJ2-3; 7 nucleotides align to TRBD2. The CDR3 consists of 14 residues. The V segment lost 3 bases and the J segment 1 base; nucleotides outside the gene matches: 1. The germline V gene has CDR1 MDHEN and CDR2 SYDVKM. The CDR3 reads CASSFAGGTDTQYF. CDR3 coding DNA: TGTGCCAGCAGTTTTGCGGGGGGCACAGATACGCAGTATTTT. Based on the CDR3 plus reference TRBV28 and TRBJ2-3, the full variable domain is DVKVTQSSRYLVKRTGEKVFLECVQDMDHENMFWYRQDPGLGLRLIYFSYDVKMKEKGDIPEGYSVSREKKERFSLILESASTNQTSMYLCASSFAGGTDTQYFGPGTRLTVL.

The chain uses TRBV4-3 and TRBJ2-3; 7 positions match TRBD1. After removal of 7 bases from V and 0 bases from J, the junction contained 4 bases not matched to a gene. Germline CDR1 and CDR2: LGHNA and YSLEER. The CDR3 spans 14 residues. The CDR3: CASNLQGSTDTQYF. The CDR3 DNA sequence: TGCGCCAGCAACTTACAGGGGAGCACAGATACGCAGTATTTT.

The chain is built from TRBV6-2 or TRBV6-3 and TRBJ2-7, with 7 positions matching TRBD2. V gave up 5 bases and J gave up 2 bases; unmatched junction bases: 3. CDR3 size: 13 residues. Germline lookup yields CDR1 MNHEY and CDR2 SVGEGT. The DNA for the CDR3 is TGTGCCAGCAGTAGCGGGATCACCTACGAGCAGTACTTC. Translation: CASSSGITYEQYF.

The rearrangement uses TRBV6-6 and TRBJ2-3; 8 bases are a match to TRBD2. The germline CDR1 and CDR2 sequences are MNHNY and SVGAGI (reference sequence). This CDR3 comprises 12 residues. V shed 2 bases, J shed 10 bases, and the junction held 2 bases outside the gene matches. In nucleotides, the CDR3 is TGTGCCAGCAGTTACGGAGCGGGGGCGCAGTATTTT. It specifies CASSYGAGAQYF.

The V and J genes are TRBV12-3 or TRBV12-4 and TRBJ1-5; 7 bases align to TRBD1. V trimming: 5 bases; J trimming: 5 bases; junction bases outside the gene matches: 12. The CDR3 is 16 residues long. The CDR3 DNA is TGTGCCAGCAGTCCCTCTTTGACAGGGACGGATCAGCCCCAGCATTTT. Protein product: CASSPSLTGTDQPQHF.

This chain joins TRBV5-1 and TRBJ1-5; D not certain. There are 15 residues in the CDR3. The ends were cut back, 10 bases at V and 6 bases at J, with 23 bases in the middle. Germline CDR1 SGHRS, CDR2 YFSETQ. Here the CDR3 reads CAPEFPPGGRQPQHF. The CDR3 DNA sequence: TGCGCCCCAGAATTCCCTCCCGGAGGGCGTCAGCCCCAGCATTTT.

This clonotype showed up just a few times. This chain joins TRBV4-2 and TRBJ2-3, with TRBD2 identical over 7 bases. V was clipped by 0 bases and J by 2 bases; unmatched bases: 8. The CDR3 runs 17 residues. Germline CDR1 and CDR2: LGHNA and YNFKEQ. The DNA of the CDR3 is TGTGCCAGCAGCCAAGATAGGCTAGCGGAAATCACAGATACGCAGTATTTT. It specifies CASSQDRLAEITDTQYF.

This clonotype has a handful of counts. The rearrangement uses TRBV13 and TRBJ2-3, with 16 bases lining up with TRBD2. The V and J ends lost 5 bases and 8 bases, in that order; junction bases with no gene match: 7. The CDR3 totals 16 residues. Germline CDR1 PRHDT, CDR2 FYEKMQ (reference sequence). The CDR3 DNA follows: TGTGCCAGCAGCCTGGGACTAGCGGGGGGGAGCGGTACGCAGTATTTT. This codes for CASSLGLAGGSGTQYF.

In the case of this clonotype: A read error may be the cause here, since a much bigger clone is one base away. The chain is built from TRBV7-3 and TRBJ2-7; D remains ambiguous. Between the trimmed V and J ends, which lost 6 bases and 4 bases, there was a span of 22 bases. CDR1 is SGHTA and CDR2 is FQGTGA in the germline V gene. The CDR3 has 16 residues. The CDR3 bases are TGTGCCAGCAGATTTCCCAACAGACCTCTACTTTACGAGCAGTACTTC. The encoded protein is CASRFPNRPLLYEQYF. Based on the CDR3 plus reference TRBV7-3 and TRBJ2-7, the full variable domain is GAGVSQTPSNKVTEKGKYVELRCDPISGHTALYWYRQSLGQGPEFLIYFQGTGAADDSGLPNDRFFAVRPEGSVSTLKIQRTERGDSAVYLCASRFPNRPLLYEQYFGPGTRLTVT.

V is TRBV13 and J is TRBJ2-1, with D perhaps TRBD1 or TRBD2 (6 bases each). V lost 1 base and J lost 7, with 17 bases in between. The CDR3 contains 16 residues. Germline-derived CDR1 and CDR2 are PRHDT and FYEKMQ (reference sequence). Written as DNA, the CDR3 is TGTGCCAGCAGCTTAGTCTCGTACAGGGCGGGGAATGAGCAGTTCTTC. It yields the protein CASSLVSYRAGNEQFF.